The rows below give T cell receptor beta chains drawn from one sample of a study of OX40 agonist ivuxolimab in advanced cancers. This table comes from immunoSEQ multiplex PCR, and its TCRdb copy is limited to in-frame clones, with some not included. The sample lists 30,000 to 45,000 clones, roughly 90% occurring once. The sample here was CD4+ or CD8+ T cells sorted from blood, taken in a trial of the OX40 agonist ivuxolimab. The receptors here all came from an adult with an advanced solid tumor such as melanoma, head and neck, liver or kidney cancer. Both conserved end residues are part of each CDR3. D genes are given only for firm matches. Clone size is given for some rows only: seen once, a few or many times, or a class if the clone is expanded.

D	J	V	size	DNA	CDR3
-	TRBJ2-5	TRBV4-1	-	TGCGCCAGCAGCCCTTTAACAGGGACCCAAGAGACCCAGTACTTC	CASSPLTGTQETQYF
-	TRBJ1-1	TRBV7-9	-	TGTGCCAGCAGCTTAGTCAGACTGAACACTGAAGCTTTCTTT	CASSLVRLNTEAFF
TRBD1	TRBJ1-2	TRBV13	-	TGTGCCAGCAGCCCTAGACAGGGGGCAATCTATGGCTACACCTTC	CASSPRQGAIYGYTF
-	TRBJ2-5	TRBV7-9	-	TGTGCCAGCAGCTCACAACCCCCGGGGTACCAAGAGACCCAGTACTTC	CASSSQPPGYQETQYF
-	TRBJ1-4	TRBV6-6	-	TGTGCCAGCAGTTACCGGGGGGCGCCGTCTAATGAAAAACTGTTTTTT	CASSYRGAPSNEKLFF
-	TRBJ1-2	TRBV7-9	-	TGTGCCAGCAGCTTAGTTGGGGACTATGGCTACACCTTC	CASSLVGDYGYTF
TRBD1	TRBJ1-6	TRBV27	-	TGTGCCAGCAGTCACTCAACAGGGGCTAATTCACCCCTCCACTTT	CASSHSTGANSPLHF
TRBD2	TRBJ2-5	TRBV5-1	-	TGCGCCAGCAGCTTGGAACGCGGGGGTGGGCAAGAGACCCAGTACTTC	CASSLERGGGQETQYF
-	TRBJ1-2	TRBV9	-	TGTGCCAGCAGCCCAAGACGCGGGGGGGGCGACTATGGCTACACCTTC	CASSPRRGGGDYGYTF
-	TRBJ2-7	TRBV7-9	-	TGTGCCAGCAGGCCTCCGTCAGCCTACGAGCAGTACTTC	CASRPPSAYEQYF
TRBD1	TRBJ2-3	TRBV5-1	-	TGCGCCAGCAGCTGGGACAGGGTGACAGATACGCAGTATTTT	CASSWDRVTDTQYF
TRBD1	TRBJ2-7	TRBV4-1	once	TGCGCCAGCAGCCTACTCCCAGGACAGGGGGACAACGAGCAGTACTTC	CASSLLPGQGDNEQYF
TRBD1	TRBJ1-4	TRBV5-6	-	TGTGCCAGCAGCTTGGGGACAGGTGGTGAAAAACTGTTTTTT	CASSLGTGGEKLFF
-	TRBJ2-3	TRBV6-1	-	TGTGCCAGCAGCGAGGCCCCAACAGGGCCAGATACGCAGTATTTT	CASSEAPTGPDTQYF
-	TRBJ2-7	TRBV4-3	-	TGCGCCAGCAGCCAAGACGCCTCCTACGAGCAGTACTTC	CASSQDASYEQYF
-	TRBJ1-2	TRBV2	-	TGTGCCAGCAGTGAAGCTGTTGACATCGACGGCTACACCTTC	CASSEAVDIDGYTF
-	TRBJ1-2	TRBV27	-	TGTGCCAGCAGCCTCACTGGGGGGCTTGGGTATGGCTACACCTTC	CASSLTGGLGYGYTF
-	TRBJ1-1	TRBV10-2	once	TGCGCCAGCAGTGAGCCGACCTACGAGAGGGGACGGGACACTGAAGCTTTCTTT	CASSEPTYERGRDTEAFF
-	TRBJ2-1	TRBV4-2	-	TGTGCCAGCAGCCAAGATTCAATACAGGCGATCTCCTACAATGAGCAGTTCTTC	CASSQDSIQAISYNEQFF
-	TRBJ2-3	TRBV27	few	TGTGCCAGCAGAACCGAGATGGTCACAGATACGCAGTATTTT	CASRTEMVTDTQYF
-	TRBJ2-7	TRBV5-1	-	TGCGCCAGCAGCCGAAGGCAGGGTACCGATTACGAGCAGTACTTC	CASSRRQGTDYEQYF
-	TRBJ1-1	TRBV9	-	TGTGCCAGCAGCGCTGGGGGCTCCCAAGCTTTCTTT	CASSAGGSQAFF
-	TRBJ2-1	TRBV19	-	TGTGCCAGTAGTATAGATCTGTCGGGGGGCACCTACAATGAGCAGTTCTTC	CASSIDLSGGTYNEQFF
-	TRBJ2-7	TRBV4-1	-	TGCGCCAGCAGCCAAGATTTCCCCGGTGGAACCTACGAGCAGTACTTC	CASSQDFPGGTYEQYF
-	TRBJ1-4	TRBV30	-	TGTGCCTGGAGTATCTATTCGGGGGAAAAACTGTTTTTT	CAWSIYSGEKLFF